The 20 T cell receptor beta chains listed next were all sequenced from one sample in a study of CD8 T cells in ankylosing spondylitis. Each CDR3 protein gets one entry after TCRdb re-called the 5' RACE reads with MiXCR. The table lists around 130,000 distinct CDR3 sequences, approximately 13% of them singletons. Specimen: blood, either unsorted or a sorted T cell fraction (not recorded which). These receptors were taken from a female donor with ankylosing spondylitis or in good health (not recorded which).

This clonotype was seen ten or more times. The rearrangement joins TRBV5-1 to TRBJ2-2; TRBD2 matches at 8 bases. Germline V CDR1 and CDR2: SGHRS, YFSETQ. J gave up 0 bases and V 3 bases, and 4 bases lay outside the gene matches. The CDR3 spans 16 residues. CDR3 nucleotides: TGCGCCAGCAGCTCAGATAGCGGGACGAACACCGGGGAGCTGTTTTTT. Translation gives CASSSDSGTNTGELFF.

This chain uses TRBV7-9 with TRBJ1-2, with D possibly being TRBD1 (6 bases). The CDR3 loop spans 14 amino acids. Per germline, CDR1 SEHNR and CDR2 FQNEAQ (reference sequence). The V and J ends lost 0 bases and 8 bases respectively, with 13 bases between them. The CDR3 region is CASSLAEPTGGYTF. Written as DNA, the CDR3 is TGTGCCAGCAGCTTAGCGGAACCAACAGGGGGCTACACCTTC.

This clonotype was detected ten times or more. The chain recombines TRBV10-3 with TRBJ2-7; D could derive from TRBD1 or TRBD2 (5 bases each). This CDR3 is 12 amino acids long. Trimming pared 8 bases from V and 2 bases from J, leaving 10 bases between. Germline loops: CDR1 ENHRY, CDR2 SYGVKD. The CDR3 bases are TGTGCCATCTGGGACCCAACCTACGAGCAGTACTTC. It yields the protein CAIWDPTYEQYF.

This clonotype was found many times. This chain links TRBV29-1 with TRBJ2-2; TRBD1 matches 7 bases. CDR3 length: 12 amino acids. V lost 7 bases, J lost 4 bases, and 3 bases stayed unmatched. CDR1 is SQVTM, CDR2 ANQGSEA, per germline. CDR3 sequence reads: CSAGQPTGELFF. The CDR3 bases are TGCAGCGCGGGACAGCCCACCGGGGAGCTGTTTTTT.

This clonotype was picked up many times. The rearrangement links TRBV10-3 to TRBJ2-1; 14 bases fit TRBD2. CDR1 is ENHRY, CDR2 SYGVKD, per germline. The junction had 6 bases not matched to a gene; V was cut back by 5 bases and J by 0 bases. The length of the CDR3 is 18 residues. In nucleotides, the CDR3 is TGTGCCATCAGTACGGGACTAGCGGGGGTCATCTCCTACAATGAGCAGTTCTTC. Its translation is CAISTGLAGVISYNEQFF.

This clonotype was detected ten times or more. V usage is TRBV20-1 and J usage is TRBJ2-7, with 14 bases identical to TRBD2. The CDR3 covers 16 residues. J gave up 9 bases and V 5 bases, and 15 bases lay outside the gene matches. Germline values: CDR1 DFQATT, CDR2 SNEGSKA (reference sequence). As DNA, the CDR3 is TGCAGTGCTGCGACCCCCGGGACTAGCGGGGGCCAGGGGCAGTACTTC. The encoded protein is CSAATPGTSGGQGQYF.

This clonotype was detected ten times or more. The rearrangement links TRBV28 to TRBJ2-3; no clear D. V shed 1 base and J shed 0 bases, with 8 bases lying between them. CDR1 and CDR2 (germline): MDHEN, SYDVKM. The CDR3 totals 15 residues. The CDR3, as DNA: TGTGCCAGCAGTTTATTTCTGATGAGCACAGATACGCAGTATTTT. It encodes CASSLFLMSTDTQYF.

This clonotype was detected many times. The chain links TRBV2 to TRBJ1-6; 9 bases fit TRBD1. Per germline, CDR1 SNHLY and CDR2 FYNNEI. The trim removed 11 bases at V and 10 bases at J, leaving 9 bases unmatched. The CDR3 is made up of 13 amino acids. The CDR3 loop reads CAGRTGVESPLHF. DNA for the CDR3: TGTGCCGGAAGGACAGGGGTCGAATCACCCCTCCACTTT.

This clonotype was recorded at least ten times. V is TRBV5-6 and J is TRBJ2-5; possible D gene TRBD2, 6 bases. The CDR3 runs to 15 residues. V dropped 1 base and J dropped 5 bases, with 15 bases sitting between them. Germline V lookup: CDR1 SGHDT, CDR2 YYEEEE. CDR3 residues: CASSLYSGVVETQYF. The CDR3 coding sequence is TGTGCCAGCAGCTTGTATTCGGGGGTCGTGGAGACCCAGTACTTC.

This clonotype was seen ten or more times. The rearrangement joins TRBV12-3 or TRBV12-4 to TRBJ2-1; TRBD1 matches 12 bases. The CDR3 runs to 15 residues. The trim removed 5 bases at V and 6 bases at J, leaving 5 bases unmatched. CDR3 sequence (DNA): TGTGCCAGCAGTGCCGGGACAGGGGGCCTCAATGAGCAGTTCTTC. As protein: CASSAGTGGLNEQFF.

This clonotype was counted only a few times. This chain uses TRBV10-3 with TRBJ2-7; 9 bases are shared with TRBD1. The CDR3 has 12 amino acids. V trimming: 10 bases; J trimming: 4 bases; junction bases outside the gene matches: 5. Germline-derived CDR1 and CDR2 are ENHRY and SYGVKD. The CDR3 region has the DNA TGTGCCACTAGACAGGGGGAATACGAGCAGTACTTC. Encoded protein: CATRQGEYEQYF.

This clonotype was counted many times. The chain recombines TRBV5-1 with TRBJ2-1; D not certain. The V gene's germline CDR1 is SGHRS and CDR2 YFSETQ. The V end lost 0 bases, the J end lost 10 bases, and 5 bases lay between the germline ends. This CDR3 is built from 11 residues. The CDR3 DNA follows: TGCGCCAGCAGCTTGGAGGTAGAGCAGTTCTTC. It translates to CASSLEVEQFF.

The chain employs TRBV10-3 and TRBJ2-1, with 7 bases matching TRBD2. Trimming took 4 bases from V and 9 from J; bases not matched to a gene: 12. The CDR3 contains 15 residues. From germline, CDR1 is ENHRY and CDR2 SYGVKD. CDR3 in DNA: TGTGCCATCAGTGTACTGGCGGGAGAAGTTGGTGAGCAGTTCTTC. Translated, it gives CAISVLAGEVGEQFF.

This clonotype appeared many times. CDR3: CASRSRDVRNEQFF. For the CDR3, the DNA is TGTGCCAGCAGAAGCCGGGACGTGAGGAATGAGCAGTTCTTC. The chain couples TRBV12-3 or TRBV12-4 to TRBJ2-1, with D tentatively TRBD1 or TRBD2 (5 bases each). The ends were cut back, 6 bases at V and 7 bases at J, with 16 bases in the middle. The CDR3 spans 14 residues.

This clonotype has a handful of counts. The rearrangement uses TRBV18 and TRBJ2-1; 10 bases are shared with TRBD2. Trimming at V came to 5 bases and at J to 3 bases, leaving 4 bases not matched to a gene. The germline gives CDR1 KGHSH, CDR2 LQKENI. This CDR3 has 15 residues. The DNA for the CDR3 is TGTGCCAGCTCAACTCTAGCGGGGGTCTACAATGAGCAGTTCTTC. Translation gives CASSTLAGVYNEQFF. The whole variable domain, filled in from reference TRBV18 and TRBJ2-1, reads NAGVMQNPRHLVRRRGQEARLRCSPMKGHSHVYWYRQLPEEGLKFMVYLQKENIIDESGMPKERFSAEFPKEGPSILRIQQVVRGDSAAYFCASSTLAGVYNEQFFGPGTRLTVL.

Comments on this clonotype: A much more abundant neighbour one base away suggests this may be a read error. The chain combines TRBV4-2 with TRBJ2-3; 9 bases fit TRBD2. This CDR3 has 17 amino acids. CDR1 is LGHNA, CDR2 YNFKEQ, per germline. Here the CDR3 reads CAGSQEALAGRTDTQYF. The CDR3 DNA is TGTGCCGGCAGCCAAGAGGCGCTAGCGGGGCGTACAGATACGCAGTATTTT.

This clonotype was seen more than once but under ten times. The genes are TRBV12-3 or TRBV12-4 and TRBJ2-5; D is unclear. V shed 4 bases and J shed 2 bases, with 11 bases lying between them. CDR3 length equals 14 residues. The CDR3 coding sequence is TGTGCCAGCAGTTCCTCGGGCCAGCAAGAGACCCAGTACTTC. Its translation is CASSSSGQQETQYF.

This clonotype was detected only a few times. The J gene is TRBJ2-2, the V gene TRBV7-2; possible D gene TRBD2, 5 bases. In germline, CDR1 is SGHTA, CDR2 FQGNSA. CDR3 length: 13 residues. The ends were cut back, 0 bases at V and 8 bases at J, with 7 bases in the middle. The CDR3 protein is CASSLAGEGELFF. The CDR3 coding sequence is TGTGCCAGCAGCTTAGCGGGAGAAGGGGAGCTGTTTTTT.

The chain recombines TRBV6-2 or TRBV6-3 with TRBJ2-2; TRBD2 is a possible D gene (5 bases). V was trimmed by 2 bases and J by 4 bases, leaving 26 bases between them. This CDR3 is 20 amino acids long. Germline CDR1 and CDR2: MNHEY and SVGEGT. CDR3 bases: TGTGCCAGCAGTTACCTTATAATTAGCGTGTACCCCTCAAGCACCGGGGAGCTGTTTTTT. Protein sequence: CASSYLIISVYPSSTGELFF.

This clonotype turned up a few times. This chain's CDR3 is CASRSGGSGEQYF. The CDR3 coding sequence is TGTGCCAGCAGATCCGGCGGATCCGGTGAGCAGTACTTC. The J gene is TRBJ2-7, the V gene TRBV6-1; no reliable D call. The CDR3 has 13 residues. V lost 6 bases, J lost 7 bases, and 16 bases lay in between. In germline, CDR1 is MNHNS, CDR2 SASEGT.